Listed below are T cell receptor beta chains from one sample, sequenced in a study of cytomegalovirus exposure and HLA in healthy donors. Using immunoSEQ multiplex PCR, the repertoire was profiled, and TCRdb retains in-frame clones only, with some absent. In the table there are some 190,000 clones, approximately 78% of which are singletons. Specimen: PBMCs. Every receptor here comes from a male donor in good health and CMV-seronegative. Each CDR3 is given with its conserved first and last residue. D genes are given only for firm matches. Size tells how often a clone was seen (once, few, many) or the class of an expanded clone, and some rows leave it out.

j_call	d_call	v_call	clone_size	cdr3_nt	cdr3_aa
TRBJ2-3	.	TRBV28	.	TGTGCCAGCAGTGCCTACGAGGCACTTAGCACAGATACGCAGTATTTT	CASSAYEALSTDTQYF
TRBJ2-1	TRBD2	TRBV5-1	once	TGCGCCAGCAGCTTCTTACTAGCGGGAGGGCCGGGCAATGAGCAGTTCTTC	CASSFLLAGGPGNEQFF
TRBJ1-1	.	TRBV19	few	TGTGCCAGTCACGGGAGTTGGAACACTGAAGCTTTCTTT	CASHGSWNTEAFF
TRBJ2-1	TRBD1	TRBV5-1	once	TGCGCCAGCAGCTTGGACAGGGGTGATGAGCAGTTCTTC	CASSLDRGDEQFF
TRBJ2-3	TRBD2	TRBV6-6	.	TGTGCCAGCAGTCCGACCGGGACTAGCGGGGGGGGTACGCAGTATTTT	CASSPTGTSGGGTQYF
TRBJ2-5	.	TRBV6-1	.	TGTGCCAGCAGTGAAGGGCACGGGGAGACCCAGTACTTC	CASSEGHGETQYF
TRBJ2-1	TRBD1	TRBV7-2	.	TGTGCCAGCAGCTTAGAACCCGGGACAGGGGGCTTGGGTGGGCAGTTCTTC	CASSLEPGTGGLGGQFF
TRBJ1-5	TRBD1	TRBV6-1	.	TGTGCCAGCAGTAAAACCGACAGGGGCAATCAGCCCCAGCATTTT	CASSKTDRGNQPQHF
TRBJ2-5	TRBD2	TRBV4-3	few	TGCGCCAGCAGCCAAGATCCCCTGCTAGCGGGGGGAACGCAAGAGACCCAGTACTTC	CASSQDPLLAGGTQETQYF
TRBJ1-1	.	TRBV14	.	TGTGCCAGCAGCCAACGCGCGGGGTTCGTGAACACTGAAGCTTTCTTT	CASSQRAGFVNTEAFF
TRBJ1-5	TRBD1	TRBV6-1	many	TGTGCCAGCAGTGGACAGGGGTTCAGCAATCAGCCCCAGCATTTT	CASSGQGFSNQPQHF
TRBJ2-3	TRBD1	TRBV7-9	.	TGTGCCAGCCGAGAGGGGACAGGGGTTCCTAGCACAGATACGCAGTATTTT	CASREGTGVPSTDTQYF
TRBJ2-1	TRBD1	TRBV25-1	.	TGTGCCAGCATCAGGGACAGGGGCCATGAGCAGTTCTTC	CASIRDRGHEQFF
TRBJ1-5	TRBD1	TRBV4-2	.	TGTGCCAGCAGCCAAGAGGGGGACAGGGGTCAGCCCCAGCATTTT	CASSQEGDRGQPQHF
TRBJ2-1	TRBD2	TRBV4-1	.	TGCGCCAGCAGCCAAGATAGGGGACTAGCGAATGAGCAGTTCTTC	CASSQDRGLANEQFF
TRBJ2-2	TRBD2	TRBV5-4	.	TGTGCCAGCAGCTTACTTAGCGGGAGAAGGAGCACCGGGGAGCTGTTTTTT	CASSLLSGRRSTGELFF
TRBJ1-5	.	TRBV7-2	few	TGTGCCAGCAGCCGGACAGACTATAGCAATCAGCCCCAGCATTTT	CASSRTDYSNQPQHF
TRBJ2-7	.	TRBV6-5	.	TGTGCCAGCAGCCTTACTCGGCTAGCAACTAGCGAGCAGTACTTC	CASSLTRLATSEQYF
TRBJ2-2	.	TRBV7-9	.	TGTGCCAGCAGGCGGGGAACCGGGGAGCTGTTTTTT	CASRRGTGELFF
TRBJ2-3	TRBD2	TRBV5-1	.	TGCGCCAGCAGCGAAGGGACTAGCGATACGCAGTATTTT	CASSEGTSDTQYF
TRBJ2-1	.	TRBV30	.	TGTGCCTGGGAGGATCAGGGGAGCTCCTACAATGAGCAGTTCTTC	CAWEDQGSSYNEQFF
TRBJ1-1	.	TRBV30	.	TGTGCCTGGAGTGTAAACAGGGTGAACACTGAAGCTTTCTTT	CAWSVNRVNTEAFF
TRBJ2-1	.	TRBV6-5	.	TGTGCCAGCAGTTACGCAGGGGCCTACAATGAGCAGTTCTTC	CASSYAGAYNEQFF
TRBJ1-2	.	TRBV27	.	TGTGCCAGCAGTAGGGGGATGGGTGGCTACACCTTC	CASSRGMGGYTF
TRBJ2-7	TRBD2	TRBV27	.	TGTGCCAGCAGTGGTAGCGGGAGCTCCTACGAGCAGTACTTC	CASSGSGSSYEQYF
TRBJ1-4	TRBD1	TRBV7-8	.	TGTGCCAGCAGCCTCGGACAGGGGACTAATGAAAAACTGTTTTTT	CASSLGQGTNEKLFF
TRBJ1-5	TRBD1	TRBV19	.	TGTGCCAGTAGTATTCGCGGGGACAGGAGATTCAATCAGCCCCAGCATTTT	CASSIRGDRRFNQPQHF
TRBJ1-2	.	TRBV28	.	TGTGCCGGAAAGACAGAAAACTATGGCTACACCTTC	CAGKTENYGYTF
TRBJ1-2	.	TRBV6-6	.	TGTGCCAGCAGTTACTCTGACAGATACAACTATGGCTACACCTTC	CASSYSDRYNYGYTF
TRBJ2-1	TRBD2	TRBV18	.	TGTGCCAGCTCACCACCCGGGACTAGCGGCCTCAATGAGCAGTTCTTC	CASSPPGTSGLNEQFF
TRBJ2-6	TRBD2	TRBV27	.	TGTGCCAGCAGTTTCACCCTAGCGGGGGCTGGGGCCAACGTCCTGACTTTC	CASSFTLAGAGANVLTF
TRBJ2-5	TRBD2	TRBV5-1	.	TGCGCCAGCAGCGCCAGGCGCGGGAGTGGGGACCAAGAGACCCAGTACTTC	CASSARRGSGDQETQYF
TRBJ2-7	.	TRBV10-3	.	TGTGCCATCAGTGAGTCTCCGGGAGACAGCTCCTACGAGCAGTACTTC	CAISESPGDSSYEQYF
TRBJ1-5	TRBD1	TRBV7-9	.	TGTTCCAGCAGCCGGACAGGGGGGAATAATCAGCCCCAGCATTTT	CSSSRTGGNNQPQHF
TRBJ2-7	TRBD1	TRBV7-2	.	TGTGCCAGCAGCTTAGTTGGGGGACAGGTCGAAATAGAGCAGTACTTC	CASSLVGGQVEIEQYF
TRBJ2-1	TRBD2	TRBV10-3	.	TGTGCCATCAGTGAACAATCCGGGACTAGGCGGTTTGGGGTGCAGTTCTTC	CAISEQSGTRRFGVQFF
TRBJ1-5	.	TRBV7-2	.	TGTGCCAGCAGCTTAACAGGCGGCCAGCCCCAGCATTTT	CASSLTGGQPQHF
TRBJ2-3	TRBD2	TRBV9	.	TGTGCCAGCAGCGTAACCGGGAGGGCGGATACGCAGTATTTT	CASSVTGRADTQYF
TRBJ2-3	.	TRBV5-5	.	TGTGCCAGCAGCCCAGGGGCTAGCGGATTAAGCACAGATACGCAGTATTTT	CASSPGASGLSTDTQYF
TRBJ1-5	TRBD1	TRBV4-1	.	TGCGCCAGCAGCCAGAACCCACCCGGCACCGGACAGGGGCTTATAAGCAATCAGCCCCAGCATTTT	CASSQNPPGTGQGLISNQPQHF
TRBJ1-5	TRBD1	TRBV5-1	.	TGCGCCAGCAGCTTGAGACCCCTGGGGACAGACTTTAGCAATCAGCCCCAGCATTTT	CASSLRPLGTDFSNQPQHF
TRBJ1-3	.	TRBV27	.	TGTGCCAGCAGTCCCGGGGGAAAAGCCTCTGGAAACACCATATATTTT	CASSPGGKASGNTIYF
TRBJ2-5	TRBD2	TRBV4-3	.	TGCGCCAGCAGCCCTGGACTAGCGGGAGGTGGTGAGACCCAGTACTTC	CASSPGLAGGGETQYF
TRBJ2-3	.	TRBV9	.	TGTGCCAGCAGCGTAAGAGGGACTAGCACAGATACGCAGTATTTT	CASSVRGTSTDTQYF
TRBJ1-1	.	TRBV6-1	few	TGTGCCAGCAGTGAATCGACAGTGAACACTGAAGCTTTCTTT	CASSESTVNTEAFF
TRBJ2-3	.	TRBV5-8	.	TGTGCCAGCAGCTTGGGGGGGGGCAAAGGTACGCAGTATTTT	CASSLGGGKGTQYF
TRBJ1-6	.	TRBV7-9	.	TGTGCCAGCAGCTTAGAAACAGGGTTGGCACTCACCCTCCACTTT	CASSLETGLALTLHF
TRBJ2-5	TRBD2	TRBV7-2	.	TGTGCCAGCAGCTTATTAGGGAGGGGAGAGACCCAGTACTTC	CASSLLGRGETQYF
TRBJ2-6	TRBD2	TRBV5-4	.	TGTGCCAGCAGCTTGTTGGGACTAGCGGGATCTGGGGCCAACGTCCTGACTTTC	CASSLLGLAGSGANVLTF
TRBJ2-5	.	TRBV2	.	TGTGCCAGCAGTGCGCCGGGAGTAAGGGAGACCCAGTACTTC	CASSAPGVRETQYF
TRBJ1-2	.	TRBV4-2	.	TGTGCCAGCAGTCGAGAACCTGCCCTCAACCCCATCGATGACTACACCTTC	CASSREPALNPIDDYTF
TRBJ2-1	TRBD2	TRBV4-1	.	TGCGCCAGCAGCCAAGGAGGGACTAGCGGCCACAATGAGCAGTTCTTC	CASSQGGTSGHNEQFF
TRBJ1-2	TRBD1	TRBV23-1	.	TGCGCCAGCAGTCAAAGAACAGGGGGATATGGCTACACCTTC	CASSQRTGGYGYTF
TRBJ2-7	TRBD2	TRBV5-1	.	TGCGCCAGCAGCTTGGGCGCGGGGGTCTCCTACGAGCAGTACTTC	CASSLGAGVSYEQYF
TRBJ1-1	TRBD1	TRBV6-5	few	TGTGCCAGCAGCGAAGGACAGGGAGGTGCTTTCTTT	CASSEGQGGAFF
TRBJ2-2	.	TRBV5-1	.	TGCGCCAGCAGCTTGGCCCTAGGAACCGGGGAGCTGTTTTTT	CASSLALGTGELFF
TRBJ2-7	.	TRBV5-4	.	TGTGCCAGCAGCTTGGAACGGGTAAGCTCCTACGAGCAGTACTTC	CASSLERVSSYEQYF
TRBJ2-1	TRBD1	TRBV5-1	once	TGCGCCAGCAGCTTGGCCAGGGAAGGGACAGGGAGCTCCTACAATGAGCAGTTCTTC	CASSLAREGTGSSYNEQFF
TRBJ1-5	.	TRBV4-1	.	TGCGCCAGCAGCCAACTGACAGGAGGCAATCAGCCCCAGCATTTT	CASSQLTGGNQPQHF
TRBJ2-4	TRBD1	TRBV19	.	TGTGCCACAACGGGACAGGGGACGGCCAAAAACATTCAGTACTTC	CATTGQGTAKNIQYF